This entry lists 7 T cell receptor beta chains sequenced from one sample in a study of T cell repertoires and HLA-DP antigens. Antigens for these TCRs are unknown. The repertoire was sequenced with immunoSEQ multiplex PCR; TCRdb's copy has only in-frame clones and lacks some. The sample includes some 120,000 clones, around 92% of them seen just once. Material for sequencing was CD4+ T cells from PBMCs. These receptors were obtained from a woman under 30 in good health and CMV-seronegative.

This chain links TRBV10-3 with TRBJ1-2; no reliable D call. V lost 2 bases, J lost 3 bases, and 10 bases lay in between. Germline-derived CDR1 and CDR2 are ENHRY and SYGVKD. This CDR3 comprises 14 residues. The CDR3 sequence: CAISEEVSYYGYTF. CDR3 nucleotide sequence: TGTGCCATCAGTGAGGAAGTCTCTTACTATGGCTACACCTTC.

The V gene is TRBV6-1, the J gene TRBJ2-3, with 12 bases fitting TRBD2. V dropped 8 bases and J dropped 7; count of bases not matched to a gene: 10. The CDR3 runs 15 residues. Germline V CDR1 and CDR2: MNHNS, SASEGT. The CDR3 DNA is TGTGCCAGCGATATGTCTAGCGGGGGGGCCCATACGCAGTATTTT. Protein: CASDMSSGGAHTQYF.

The genes are TRBV7-3 and TRBJ2-3, with 12 bases that match TRBD2. CDR3 length equals 16 residues. Looked up from germline, CDR1 is SGHTA and CDR2 is FQGTGA. Germline trimming cut 5 bases from V and 5 bases from J; bases unmatched to any gene: 8. The CDR3 coding sequence is TGTGCCAGCAGCGTGACTAGCGGGAGAAGAGGAGATACGCAGTATTTT. It specifies CASSVTSGRRGDTQYF.

The chain couples TRBV7-2 to TRBJ1-1, with 7 positions matching TRBD1. The CDR3 consists of 16 residues. Looked up from germline, CDR1 is SGHTA and CDR2 is FQGNSA. Trimming removed 4 bases from V and 0 bases from J; junction bases left unmatched: 8. CDR3 nucleotide sequence: TGTGCCAGCAGCTCCCAAACAGGGGCCATGAACACTGAAGCTTTCTTT. Its protein product is CASSSQTGAMNTEAFF.

This clone was seen only once. V is TRBV19 and J is TRBJ1-1; D is perhaps TRBD1 (6 bases). V gave up 0 bases and J gave up 5 bases, with 19 bases separating them. CDR3 size: 17 residues. Germline-derived CDR1 and CDR2 are LNHDA and SQIVND (reference sequence). Here the CDR3 DNA reads TGTGCCAGTAGTATAGAACGGATGAGGACAGTATATACTGAAGCTTTCTTT. As protein: CASSIERMRTVYTEAFF.

The rearrangement joins TRBV6-5 to TRBJ1-1, with D possibly matching TRBD1 (5 bases). Trimming took off 2 bases at V and 4 bases at J, with 11 bases between the two ends. This CDR3 spans 14 amino acids. Germline V gene lookup returns CDR1 MNHEY and CDR2 SVGAGI. Here the CDR3 reads CASSYGKGRTEAFF. In DNA form, the CDR3 reads TGTGCCAGCAGTTACGGGAAGGGACGCACTGAAGCTTTCTTT.

This clone was seen only once. The rearrangement uses TRBV6-6 and TRBJ1-5, with no clear D. There are 13 residues in the CDR3. The germline CDR1 and CDR2 sequences are MNHNY and SVGAGI (reference sequence). V shed 2 bases and J shed 5 bases, with 7 bases lying between them. CDR3 nucleotide sequence: TGTGCCAGCAGTTACCCTAGTCATCAGCCCCAGCATTTT. Protein product: CASSYPSHQPQHF.